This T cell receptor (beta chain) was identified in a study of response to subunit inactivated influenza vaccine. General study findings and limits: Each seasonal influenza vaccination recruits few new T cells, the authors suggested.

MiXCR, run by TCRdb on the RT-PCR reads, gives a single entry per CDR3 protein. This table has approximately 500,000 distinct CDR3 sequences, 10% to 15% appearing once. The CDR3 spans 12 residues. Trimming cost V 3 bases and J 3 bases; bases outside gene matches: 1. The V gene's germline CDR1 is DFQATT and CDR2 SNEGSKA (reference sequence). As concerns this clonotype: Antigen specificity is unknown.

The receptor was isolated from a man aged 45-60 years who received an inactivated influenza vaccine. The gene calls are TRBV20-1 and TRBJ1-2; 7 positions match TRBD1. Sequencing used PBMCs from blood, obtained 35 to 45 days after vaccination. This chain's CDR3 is CSARTGHYGYTF. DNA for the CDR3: TGCAGTGCTAGGACAGGGCACTATGGCTACACCTTC.